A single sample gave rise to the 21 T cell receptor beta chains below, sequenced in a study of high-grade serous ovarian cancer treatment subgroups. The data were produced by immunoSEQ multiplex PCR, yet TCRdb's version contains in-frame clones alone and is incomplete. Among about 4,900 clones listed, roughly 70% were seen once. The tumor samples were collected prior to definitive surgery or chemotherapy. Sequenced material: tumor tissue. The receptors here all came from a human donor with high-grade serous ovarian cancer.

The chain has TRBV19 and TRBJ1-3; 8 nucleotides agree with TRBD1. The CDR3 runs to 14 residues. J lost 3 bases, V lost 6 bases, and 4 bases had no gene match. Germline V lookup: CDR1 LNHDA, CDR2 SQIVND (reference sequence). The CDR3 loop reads CASRPGTGGNTIYF. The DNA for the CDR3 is TGTGCCAGTAGACCTGGGACAGGTGGAAACACCATATATTTT.

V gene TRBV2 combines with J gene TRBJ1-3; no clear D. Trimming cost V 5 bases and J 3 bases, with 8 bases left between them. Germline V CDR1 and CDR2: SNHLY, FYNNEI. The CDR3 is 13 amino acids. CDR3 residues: CASSSGYGNTIYF. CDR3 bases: TGTGCCAGCAGTAGTGGATATGGAAACACCATATATTTT.

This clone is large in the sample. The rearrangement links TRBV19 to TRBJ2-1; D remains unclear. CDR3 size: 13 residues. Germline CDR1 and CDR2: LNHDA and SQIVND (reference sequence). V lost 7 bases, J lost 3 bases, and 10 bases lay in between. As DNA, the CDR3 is TGTGCCAGTACTGACGGTAACTACAATGAGCAGTTCTTC. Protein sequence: CASTDGNYNEQFF. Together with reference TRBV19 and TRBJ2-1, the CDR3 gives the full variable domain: DGGITQSPKYLFRKEGQNVTLSCEQNLNHDAMYWYRQDPGQGLRLIYYSQIVNDFQKGDIAEGYSVSREKKESFPLTVTSAQKNPTAFYLCASTDGNYNEQFFGPGTRLTVL.

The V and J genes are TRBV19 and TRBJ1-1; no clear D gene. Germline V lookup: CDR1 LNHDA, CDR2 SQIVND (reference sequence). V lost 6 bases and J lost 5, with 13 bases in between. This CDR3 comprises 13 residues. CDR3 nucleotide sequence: TGTGCCAGTAGCAGCACTCCGGGGACTGAAGCTTTCTTT. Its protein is CASSSTPGTEAFF. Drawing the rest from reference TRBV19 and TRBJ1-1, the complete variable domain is DGGITQSPKYLFRKEGQNVTLSCEQNLNHDAMYWYRQDPGQGLRLIYYSQIVNDFQKGDIAEGYSVSREKKESFPLTVTSAQKNPTAFYLCASSSTPGTEAFFGQGTRLTVV.

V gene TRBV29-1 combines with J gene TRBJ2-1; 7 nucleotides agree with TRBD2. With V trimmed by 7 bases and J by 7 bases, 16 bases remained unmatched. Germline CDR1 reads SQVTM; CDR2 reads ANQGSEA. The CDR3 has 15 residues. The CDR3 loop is CSGLGSGSAGNEQFF. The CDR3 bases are TGCAGCGGGCTGGGTAGCGGGTCCGCGGGTAATGAGCAGTTCTTC.

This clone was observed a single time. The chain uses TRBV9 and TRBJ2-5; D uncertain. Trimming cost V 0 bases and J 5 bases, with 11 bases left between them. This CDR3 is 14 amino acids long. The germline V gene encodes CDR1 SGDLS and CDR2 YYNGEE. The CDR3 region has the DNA TGTGCCAGCAGCGTAGGGCCCCGTGTGGAGACCCAGTACTTC. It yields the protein CASSVGPRVETQYF. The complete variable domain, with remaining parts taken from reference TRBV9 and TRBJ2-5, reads DSGVTQTPKHLITATGQRVTLRCSPRSGDLSVYWYQQSLDQGLQFLIQYYNGEERAKGNILERFSAQQFPDLHSELNLSSLELGDSALYFCASSVGPRVETQYFGPGTRLLVL.

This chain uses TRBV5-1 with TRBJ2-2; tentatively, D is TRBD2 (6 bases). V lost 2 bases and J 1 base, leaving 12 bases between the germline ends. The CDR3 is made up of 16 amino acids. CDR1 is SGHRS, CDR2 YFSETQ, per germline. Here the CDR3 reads CASSFRERVNTGELFF. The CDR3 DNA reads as TGCGCCAGCAGCTTTAGAGAGCGGGTGAACACCGGGGAGCTGTTTTTT.

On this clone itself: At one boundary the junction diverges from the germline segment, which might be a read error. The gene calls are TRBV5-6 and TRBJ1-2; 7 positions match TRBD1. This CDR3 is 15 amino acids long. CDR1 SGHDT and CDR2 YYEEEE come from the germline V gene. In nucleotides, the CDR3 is TGTGCCGGCAGCTTGGCCCCGACAGGGAGTAATGGCTACGCCTTC. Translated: CAGSLAPTGSNGYAF.

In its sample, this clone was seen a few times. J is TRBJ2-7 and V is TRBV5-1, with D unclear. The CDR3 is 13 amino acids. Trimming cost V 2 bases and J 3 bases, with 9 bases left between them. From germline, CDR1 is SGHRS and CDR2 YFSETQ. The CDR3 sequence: CASSLIGSYEQYF. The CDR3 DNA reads TGCGCCAGCAGCTTAATCGGAAGCTACGAGCAGTACTTC.

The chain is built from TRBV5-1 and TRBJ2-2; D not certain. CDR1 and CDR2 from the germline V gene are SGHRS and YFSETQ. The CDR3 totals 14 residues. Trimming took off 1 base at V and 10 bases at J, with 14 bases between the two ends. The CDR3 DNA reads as TGCGCCAGCAGCTTGAACCGCGGCCCCCCGGAGCTGTTTTTT. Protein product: CASSLNRGPPELFF.

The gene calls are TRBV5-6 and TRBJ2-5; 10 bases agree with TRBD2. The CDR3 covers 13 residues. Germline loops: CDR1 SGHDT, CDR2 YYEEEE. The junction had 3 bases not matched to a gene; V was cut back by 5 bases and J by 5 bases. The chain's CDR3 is CASRDSGRETQYF. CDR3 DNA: TGTGCCAGCAGAGATAGCGGGAGGGAGACCCAGTACTTC. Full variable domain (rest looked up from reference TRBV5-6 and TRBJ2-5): DAGVTQSPTHLIKTRGQQVTLRCSPKSGHDTVSWYQQALGQGPQFIFQYYEEEERQRGNFPDRFSGHQFPNYSSELNVNALLLGDSALYLCASRDSGRETQYFGPGTRLLVL.

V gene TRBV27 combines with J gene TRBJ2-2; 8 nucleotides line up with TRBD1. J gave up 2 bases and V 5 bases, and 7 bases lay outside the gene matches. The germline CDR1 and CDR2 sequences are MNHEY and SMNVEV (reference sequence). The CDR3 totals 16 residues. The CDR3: CASSAKGQVNTGELFF. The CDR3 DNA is TGTGCCAGCAGTGCGAAGGGACAGGTTAACACCGGGGAGCTGTTTTTT.

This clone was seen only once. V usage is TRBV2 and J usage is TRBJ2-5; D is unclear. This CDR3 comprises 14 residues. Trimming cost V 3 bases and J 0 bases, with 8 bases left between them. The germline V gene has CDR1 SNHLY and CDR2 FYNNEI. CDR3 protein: CASSESENQETQYF. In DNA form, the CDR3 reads TGTGCCAGCAGTGAGTCGGAGAACCAAGAGACCCAGTACTTC.

The CDR3 DNA reads as TGTGCCAGCAGGAAAATGGGGGATAACTTTAACAATGAGCAGTTCTTC. The encoded protein is CASRKMGDNFNNEQFF. This rearrangement joins TRBV11-2 to TRBJ2-1, with D perhaps assigned TRBD1 or TRBD2 (5 bases each). Germline CDR1 is SGHAT and CDR2 is FQNNGV. The CDR3 consists of 16 residues. Trimming left V 6 bases short and J 5 bases short, with 20 bases between.

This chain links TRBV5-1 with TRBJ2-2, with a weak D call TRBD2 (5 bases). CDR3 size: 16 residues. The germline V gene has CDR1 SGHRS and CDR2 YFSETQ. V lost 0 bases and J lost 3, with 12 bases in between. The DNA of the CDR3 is TGCGCCAGCAGCTTGGTACCGGGATGGGACACCGGGGAGCTGTTTTTT. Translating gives CASSLVPGWDTGELFF.

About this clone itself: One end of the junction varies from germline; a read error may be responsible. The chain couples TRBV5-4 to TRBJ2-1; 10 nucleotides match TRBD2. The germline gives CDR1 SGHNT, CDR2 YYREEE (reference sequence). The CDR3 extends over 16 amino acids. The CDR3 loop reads CASSLGLADIYTEQFF. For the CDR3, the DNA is TGTGCCAGCAGCTTAGGACTAGCGGATATCTACACTGAGCAGTTCTTC.

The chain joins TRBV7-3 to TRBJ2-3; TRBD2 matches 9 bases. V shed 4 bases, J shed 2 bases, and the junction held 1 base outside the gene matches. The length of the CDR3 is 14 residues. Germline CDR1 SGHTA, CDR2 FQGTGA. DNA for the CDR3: TGTGCCAGCAGCTCTAGCGGGATCACAGATACGCAGTATTTT. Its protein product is CASSSSGITDTQYF.

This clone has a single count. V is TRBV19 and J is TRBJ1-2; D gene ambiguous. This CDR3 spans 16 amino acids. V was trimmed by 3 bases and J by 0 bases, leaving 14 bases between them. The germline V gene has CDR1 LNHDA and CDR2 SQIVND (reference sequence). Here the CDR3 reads CASSISVWAANYGYTF. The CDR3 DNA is TGTGCCAGTAGTATTAGTGTCTGGGCAGCTAACTATGGCTACACCTTC.

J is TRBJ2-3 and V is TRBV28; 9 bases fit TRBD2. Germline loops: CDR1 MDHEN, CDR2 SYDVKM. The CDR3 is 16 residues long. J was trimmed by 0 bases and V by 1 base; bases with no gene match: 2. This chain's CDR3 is CASSLFSGGSTDTQYF. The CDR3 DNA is TGTGCCAGCAGTTTATTCAGCGGGGGGAGCACAGATACGCAGTATTTT.

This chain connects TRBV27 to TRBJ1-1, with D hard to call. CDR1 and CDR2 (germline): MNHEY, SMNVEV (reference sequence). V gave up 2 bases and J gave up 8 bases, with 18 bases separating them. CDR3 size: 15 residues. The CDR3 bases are TGTGCCAGCAGTTTAGTTAGGCCCGTTGGTTGGGAAGCTTTCTTT. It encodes CASSLVRPVGWEAFF.

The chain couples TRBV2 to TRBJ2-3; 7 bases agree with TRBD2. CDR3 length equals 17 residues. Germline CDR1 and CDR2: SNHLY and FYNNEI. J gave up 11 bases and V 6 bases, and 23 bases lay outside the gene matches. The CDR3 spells CASSRTSDSLSLGLQYF. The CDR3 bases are TGTGCCAGCAGCAGAACTAGCGACAGTCTAAGTCTAGGGCTGCAGTATTTT.